Below are 7 T cell receptor beta chains sequenced from a single sample in a study of T cells in Graves' hyperthyroidism and ophthalmopathy. TCR beta CDR3 regions were amplified from RNA. TCR CDR3 regions were first amplified by RT-PCR with HTBI primers. Each CDR3 protein is one row after TCRdb ran MiXCR on the multiplex PCR reads. In the table there are approximately 690,000 distinct CDR3 sequences, more than 12% of which are singletons. Sample: blood. All receptors come from a woman aged 45-65 years with Graves' ophthalmopathy.

This clonotype occurred a few times. The chain carries TRBV7-2 and TRBJ2-6; D gene ambiguous. Per germline, CDR1 SGHTA and CDR2 FQGNSA. This CDR3 is 15 amino acids long. V was shortened by 4 bases and J by 2 bases, with 9 bases between the two germline ends. The CDR3 here is CASSSSTAGANVLTF. DNA of the CDR3: TGTGCCAGCAGCTCGAGTACGGCTGGGGCCAACGTCCTGACTTTC.

The chain combines TRBV20-1 with TRBJ2-7, with D uncertain. Trimming cost V 4 bases and J 0 bases, with 7 bases left between them. This CDR3 region has 12 residues. Per germline, CDR1 DFQATT and CDR2 SNEGSKA (reference sequence). The CDR3: CSATKSSYEQYF. CDR3 sequence (DNA): TGCAGTGCTACCAAAAGCTCCTACGAGCAGTACTTC.

This clonotype was observed a handful of times. The chain couples TRBV6-1 to TRBJ1-2; D call uncertain. With 2 bases removed from V and 8 bases from J, the gap between germline ends came to 15 bases. This CDR3 has 14 amino acids. Per the germline V gene, CDR1 is MNHNS and CDR2 is SASEGT. The CDR3 loop is CASSERAGMEGYTF. The DNA for the CDR3 is TGTGCCAGCAGTGAAAGGGCGGGAATGGAGGGCTACACCTTC.

This clonotype was seen at least ten times. The chain's CDR3 is CATSDLGGQGSFYEQFF. The DNA of the CDR3 is TGTGCCACCAGTGATTTGGGGGGACAGGGTTCGTTTTATGAGCAGTTCTTC. This chain joins TRBV24-1 and TRBJ2-1, with 9 bases matching TRBD1. Losses at the gene ends were 0 bases for V and 8 bases for J; bases not matched to a gene: 10. CDR1 is KGHDR and CDR2 is SFDVKD in the germline V gene. This CDR3 spans 17 amino acids.

The genes are TRBV5-6 and TRBJ2-7; unclear D gene. CDR3 length: 14 amino acids. The germline CDR1 and CDR2 sequences are SGHDT and YYEEEE. Between the trimmed V and J ends, which lost 2 bases and 0 bases, there was a span of 9 bases. This CDR3 is CASSFSDISYEQYF. The CDR3 DNA reads TGTGCCAGCAGCTTTTCCGATATCTCCTACGAGCAGTACTTC.

This clonotype has a handful of counts. The CDR3 region is CASSIRQGPAYEQYF. The CDR3 DNA sequence: TGCGCCAGCAGCATCAGACAGGGTCCGGCCTACGAGCAGTACTTC. This chain connects TRBV5-1 to TRBJ2-7, with TRBD1 matching 7 bases. Germline CDR1 is SGHRS and CDR2 is YFSETQ. J lost 2 bases, V lost 4 bases, and 9 bases had no gene match. This CDR3 contains 15 residues. The variable domain in full, completed from reference TRBV5-1 and TRBJ2-7, reads KAGVTQTPRYLIKTRGQQVTLSCSPISGHRSVSWYQQTPGQGLQFLFEYFSETQRNKGNFPGRFSGRQFSNSRSEMNVSTLELGDSALYLCASSIRQGPAYEQYFGPGTRLTVT.

This clonotype appeared many times. V and J are TRBV28 and TRBJ2-1; 7 bases fit TRBD2. Germline V lookup: CDR1 MDHEN, CDR2 SYDVKM. V shed 2 bases, J shed 6 bases, and the junction held 10 bases outside the gene matches. The CDR3 consists of 16 residues. The CDR3 nucleotides are TGTGCCAGCAGTTTAAATGGACTAGGGAAATCCAATGAGCAGTTCTTC. Translated: CASSLNGLGKSNEQFF.